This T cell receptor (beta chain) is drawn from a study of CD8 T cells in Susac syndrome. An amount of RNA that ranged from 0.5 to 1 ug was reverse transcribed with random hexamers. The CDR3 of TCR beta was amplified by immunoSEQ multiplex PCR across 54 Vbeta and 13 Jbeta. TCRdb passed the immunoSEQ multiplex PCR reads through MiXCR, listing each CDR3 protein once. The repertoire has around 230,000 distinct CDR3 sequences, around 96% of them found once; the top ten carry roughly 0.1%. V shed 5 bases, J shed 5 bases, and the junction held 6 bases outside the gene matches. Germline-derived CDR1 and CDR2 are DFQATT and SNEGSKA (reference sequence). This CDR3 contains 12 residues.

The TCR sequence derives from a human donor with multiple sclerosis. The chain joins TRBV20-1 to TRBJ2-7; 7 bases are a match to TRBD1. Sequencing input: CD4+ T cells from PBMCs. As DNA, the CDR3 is TGCAGTGCTTACAGGGGTCTCAACGAGCAGTACTTC. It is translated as CSAYRGLNEQYF.